The next 26 T cell receptor beta chains were all read from a single sample in a study of hypomethylating agent response in myelodysplastic syndrome. Sequencing used immunoSEQ multiplex PCR; TCRdb keeps in-frame clones, though not all of them. The data contain 3,000 to 3,500 clones, roughly four fifths of them singletons. Sample: bone marrow, taken before or after starting hypomethylating agent treatment for myelodysplastic syndrome (not recorded which). These TCRs come from a human donor with myelodysplastic syndrome.

This clone has just a few counts. The chain joins TRBV9 to TRBJ2-2; 10 nucleotides line up with TRBD2. CDR1 and CDR2 (germline): SGDLS, YYNGEE. Losses at the gene ends were 3 bases for V and 0 bases for J; bases not matched to a gene: 5. The CDR3 is made up of 17 amino acids. The DNA of the CDR3 is TGTGCCAGCAGCGCCCTAGCGGGGGTCACGAACACCGGGGAGCTGTTTTTT. This sequence encodes CASSALAGVTNTGELFF.

This clone is labeled as large. The chain recombines TRBV14 with TRBJ2-7; TRBD1 matches 8 bases. V lost 4 bases to trimming and J lost 2 bases; unmatched junction nucleotides: 7. The CDR3 has 15 residues. CDR1 is SGHDN, CDR2 FVKESK, per germline. The CDR3 nucleotides read TGTGCCAGCAGCCGGCCCCAGGGGGCTACCTACGAGCAGTACTTC. Its protein is CASSRPQGATYEQYF.

The chain has TRBV13 and TRBJ1-1, with TRBD1 as a possible D gene (5 bases). V was shortened by 5 bases and J by 1 base, with 11 bases between the two germline ends. Germline-derived CDR1 and CDR2 are PRHDT and FYEKMQ (reference sequence). The CDR3 totals 14 residues. This chain's CDR3 is CASSTRDANTEAFF. CDR3 DNA sequence: TGTGCCAGCAGCACCCGGGACGCGAACACTGAAGCTTTCTTT.

For the CDR3, the DNA is TGTGCCAGCACGGGCAGAAACTATGGCTACACCTTC. Translated: CASTGRNYGYTF. The chain employs TRBV6-1 and TRBJ1-2; D remains ambiguous. The CDR3 extends over 12 amino acids. The germline V gene encodes CDR1 MNHNS and CDR2 SASEGT. Trimming removed 7 bases from V and 2 bases from J, with 8 bases in between.

This clone was seen just once. The chain recombines TRBV2 with TRBJ1-2; D might be TRBD1 (6 bases). The V and J ends lost 8 bases and 6 bases respectively, with 25 bases between them. CDR1 and CDR2 (germline): SNHLY, FYNNEI. This CDR3 has 16 residues. DNA for the CDR3: TGTGCCAGCGGATCCCCCCTTTGGGGGGGCCGCGATGGCTACACCTTC. Its translation is CASGSPLWGGRDGYTF.

J is TRBJ2-3 and V is TRBV18; 9 nucleotides align to TRBD1. The CDR3 is 16 residues long. V gave up 3 bases and J gave up 4 bases; unmatched junction bases: 8. In germline, CDR1 is KGHSH, CDR2 LQKENI. DNA for the CDR3: TGTGCCAGCTCACCCCCCGACAGGGGGGGGGCAGATACGCAGTATTTT. Amino acid sequence: CASSPPDRGGADTQYF.

The gene calls are TRBV6-1 and TRBJ2-1, with TRBD2 matching over 13 bases. CDR1 and CDR2 from the germline V gene are MNHNS and SASEGT. J lost 1 base, V lost 4 bases, and 7 bases had no gene match. The CDR3 loop spans 18 amino acids. CDR3 in amino acids: CASSVLAGGQRSYNEQFF. CDR3 coding DNA: TGTGCCAGCAGTGTACTAGCGGGGGGGCAAAGGTCCTACAATGAGCAGTTCTTC.

This clone was seen once. The chain joins TRBV6-5 to TRBJ2-5; D possibly corresponds to TRBD1 (5 bases). There are 14 residues in the CDR3. The germline CDR1 and CDR2 sequences are MNHEY and SVGAGI. V lost 2 bases and J lost 4, with 11 bases in between. CDR3 region: CASSYLRGVETQYF. In DNA form, the CDR3 reads TGTGCCAGCAGTTACCTTAGGGGTGTAGAGACCCAGTACTTC.

The V gene is TRBV28, the J gene TRBJ1-1; 9 nucleotides match TRBD1. The CDR3 contains 16 residues. The germline CDR1 and CDR2 sequences are MDHEN and SYDVKM. V was clipped by 8 bases and J by 7 bases; unmatched bases: 17. In nucleotides, the CDR3 is TGTGCCAGCTTTTACGGTGCCGGGACAGGGTCGTTTGAAGCTTTCTTT. Translation gives CASFYGAGTGSFEAFF.

A few counts support this clone. The chain combines TRBV27 with TRBJ2-7, with 8 bases lining up with TRBD1. CDR1 and CDR2 from the germline V gene are MNHEY and SMNVEV (reference sequence). The CDR3 has 14 residues. Trimming at V came to 5 bases and at J to 2 bases, leaving 5 bases not matched to a gene. Here the CDR3 DNA reads TGTGCCAGCAGTCCGGACAGGGTGCCCTACGAGCAGTACTTC. Amino acids: CASSPDRVPYEQYF.

The genes are TRBV7-2 and TRBJ2-3; 10 bases align to TRBD1. The J segment lost 1 base and the V segment lost 5 bases, leaving 3 bases of the junction unmatched. Germline CDR1 SGHTA, CDR2 FQGNSA. The CDR3 runs 15 residues. CDR3 sequence (DNA): TGTGCCAGCAGCCCCGGACAGGGGGGCACAGATACGCAGTATTTT. Translated: CASSPGQGGTDTQYF. The complete variable domain, with remaining parts taken from reference TRBV7-2 and TRBJ2-3, reads GAGVSQSPSNKVTEKGKDVELRCDPISGHTALYWYRQSLGQGLEFLIYFQGNSAPDKSGLPSDRFSAERTGGSVSTLTIQRTQQEDSAVYLCASSPGQGGTDTQYFGPGTRLTVL.

The chain combines TRBV6-1 with TRBJ1-5; maybe TRBD1 (6 bases). V was shortened by 6 bases and J by 5 bases, with 14 bases between the two germline ends. Germline V gene data show CDR1 as MNHNS and CDR2 as SASEGT. The CDR3 totals 14 residues. CDR3 sequence: CASSLGAGHQPQHF. The CDR3, as DNA: TGTGCCAGCAGCCTGGGGGCGGGTCATCAGCCCCAGCATTTT.

The gene calls are TRBV27 and TRBJ2-5; possibly TRBD2 for D (5 bases). The end of the DNA fits TRBJ2-7 better, so the J call may be wrong. Germline CDR1 is MNHEY and CDR2 is SMNVEV (reference sequence). The CDR3 contains 15 residues. Here the CDR3 DNA reads TGTGCCAGCAGCTCCCAGCGGTCCCCACCTTACGAGCAGTACTTC. Translation gives CASSSQRSPPYEQYF.

This chain's CDR3 is CASSLVDRKETQYF. The CDR3 DNA follows: TGCGCCAGCAGCCTGGTCGACAGGAAAGAGACCCAGTACTTC. V usage is TRBV5-1 and J usage is TRBJ2-5; the D gene is possibly TRBD1 (6 bases). Per germline, CDR1 SGHRS and CDR2 YFSETQ. CDR3 length: 14 residues. V was clipped by 4 bases and J by 3 bases, with 13 bases between them.

This clone was counted a few times. The chain carries TRBV7-9 and TRBJ2-7; 9 bases are shared with TRBD1. The CDR3 sequence is 16 residues long. The trim removed 1 base at V and 4 bases at J, leaving 8 bases unmatched. Germline CDR1 reads SEHNR; CDR2 reads FQNEAQ (reference sequence). The CDR3 loop reads CASSLGLSDRGYEQYF. The CDR3 nucleotides read TGTGCCAGCAGCTTAGGGCTTAGTGACAGGGGGTACGAGCAGTACTTC.

Only a few counts were recorded for this clone. The chain is built from TRBV28 and TRBJ2-7; TRBD2 agrees at 12 bases. Germline values: CDR1 MDHEN, CDR2 SYDVKM. The V gene end was trimmed by 6 bases and the J gene end by 3 bases; junction bases not matched to a gene: 6. This CDR3 has 15 residues. The CDR3 region is CASSLAGGPDYEQYF. The CDR3 coding sequence is TGTGCCAGCAGCCTAGCGGGAGGGCCTGACTACGAGCAGTACTTC. The whole variable domain, remainder taken from reference TRBV28 and TRBJ2-7, is DVKVTQSSRYLVKRTGEKVFLECVQDMDHENMFWYRQDPGLGLRLIYFSYDVKMKEKGDIPEGYSVSREKKERFSLILESASTNQTSMYLCASSLAGGPDYEQYFGPGTRLTVT.

A note on this clone: This sample includes further DNA sequences coding for the same CDR3. The V gene is TRBV29-1, the J gene TRBJ2-7, with a weak D call TRBD2 (6 bases). The germline gives CDR1 SQVTM, CDR2 ANQGSEA. V was cut by 1 base and J by 7 bases, with 14 bases left in between. The CDR3 is 13 residues long. CDR3 DNA: TGCAGCGTTGAAGCCCTCGGAGGGTATGAGCAGTACTTC. Translating it yields CSVEALGGYEQYF.

The chain couples TRBV7-6 to TRBJ2-7; a possible D gene is TRBD1 (5 bases). The V gene's germline CDR1 is SGHVS and CDR2 FNYEAQ. V was shortened by 3 bases and J by 3 bases, with 12 bases between the two germline ends. CDR3 size: 14 residues. The CDR3 region is CASSLSGQFYEQYF. The CDR3 DNA sequence: TGTGCCAGCAGCTTGTCCGGACAATTCTACGAGCAGTACTTC. Variable domain in full (rest from reference TRBV7-6 and TRBJ2-7): GAGVSQSPRYKVTKRGQDVALRCDPISGHVSLYWYRQALGQGPEFLTYFNYEAQQDKSGLPNDRFSAERPEGSISTLTIQRTEQRDSAMYRCASSLSGQFYEQYFGPGTRLTVT.

J is TRBJ1-1 and V is TRBV5-1; D remains ambiguous. V was pared by 7 bases and J by 0 bases, with 16 bases between. The CDR3 covers 15 residues. The germline CDR1 and CDR2 sequences are SGHRS and YFSETQ. CDR3 sequence (DNA): TGCGCCAGCGCGCAGGCTGTTGGTTTGAACACTGAAGCTTTCTTT. It codes for CASAQAVGLNTEAFF.

The chain carries TRBV27 and TRBJ1-2; weak D call: TRBD1 (5 bases). The CDR3 spans 12 residues. Germline-derived CDR1 and CDR2 are MNHEY and SMNVEV (reference sequence). V was cut by 6 bases and J by 4 bases, with 9 bases left in between. CDR3 in amino acids: CASSPGGYGYTF. The CDR3 DNA is TGTGCCAGCAGCCCCGGGGGCTATGGCTACACCTTC.

The chain couples TRBV6-1 to TRBJ2-7; D remains ambiguous. Germline V gene sequence: CDR1 MNHNS, CDR2 SASEGT. Trimming took 7 bases from V and 3 from J, leaving 13 bases between them. The CDR3 has 13 amino acids. This CDR3 is CASTPPSYYEQYF. The DNA of the CDR3 is TGTGCCAGCACCCCCCCCAGCTACTACGAGCAGTACTTC.

This chain joins TRBV19 and TRBJ1-2; 8 nucleotides match TRBD1. CDR1 and CDR2 from the germline V gene are LNHDA and SQIVND (reference sequence). The CDR3 totals 16 residues. V lost 5 bases and J lost 8; bases outside the gene matches: 16. CDR3 residues: CASSARGTGDVRGYTF. DNA for the CDR3: TGTGCCAGTAGTGCAAGGGGGACAGGAGACGTACGGGGCTACACCTTC.

CDR3 DNA sequence: TGCGCCAGCAGCTTCAGGGCCAGGGGAGTGAACACTGAAGCTTTCTTT. This codes for CASSFRARGVNTEAFF. The V gene is TRBV5-1, the J gene TRBJ1-1; tentatively, D is TRBD1 (6 bases). Trimming took 2 bases from V and 0 from J, leaving 14 bases between them. CDR1 and CDR2 from the germline V gene are SGHRS and YFSETQ. This CDR3 region has 16 residues.

The rearrangement joins TRBV7-3 to TRBJ2-3, with D unresolved. Germline CDR1 reads SGHTA; CDR2 reads FQGTGA. Trimming stripped 5 bases from V and 6 bases from J, with 18 bases between. This CDR3 comprises 15 residues. Here the CDR3 reads CASSRSDGRRDTQYF. The CDR3 DNA sequence: TGTGCCAGCAGCCGTTCAGACGGACGTCGGGATACGCAGTATTTT.

J is TRBJ2-7 and V is TRBV2; maybe TRBD1 (6 bases). The germline CDR1 and CDR2 sequences are SNHLY and FYNNEI. The CDR3 extends over 14 amino acids. The ends were cut back, 6 bases at V and 3 bases at J, with 15 bases in the middle. This CDR3 reads CASRRQTGFYEQYF. Written as DNA, the CDR3 is TGTGCCAGCAGACGACAGACAGGCTTCTACGAGCAGTACTTC.

V and J are TRBV9 and TRBJ2-7; D might be TRBD1 (5 bases). In germline, CDR1 is SGDLS, CDR2 YYNGEE. This CDR3 is 15 amino acids long. V gave up 0 bases and J gave up 2 bases, with 12 bases separating them. The CDR3 DNA reads as TGTGCCAGCAGCGTAGATGTAGGGGTCACCTACGAGCAGTACTTC. Translating it yields CASSVDVGVTYEQYF.